These 26 T cell receptor beta chains originate from one sample sequenced in a study of T-cell memory formation after mild COVID-19 (dated by TCRdb to the early 2020s). Libraries were built with 5' RACE. Sequencing used an Illumina NovaSeq 6000. The public reads were run again by TCRdb, first through fastp at Q25 and then through MiXCR, and only productive beta chains were kept. Each CDR3 protein appears once, grouped with its most common genes and DNA. Here the sample has 430,000 or so distinct CDR3 sequences; around a quarter occur a single time. Around an eighth of the sample goes to the ten largest clones. Input material: PBMCs or a T cell subset sorted from them (not recorded which). These receptors were obtained from an adult woman who had mild COVID-19 (a few samples of this study predate the infection). The sample titles of this study are shuffled in the database, so cell type and time point are left out; the donor was told from shared clones.

This clonotype was counted a few times. CDR3 amino acids: CASSLVKSSQETQYF. CDR3 nucleotide sequence: TGTGCCAGCAGCTTAGTAAAGTCAAGCCAAGAGACCCAGTACTTC. The rearrangement links TRBV7-9 to TRBJ2-5; D is unclear. CDR3 size: 15 residues. Trimming took 1 base from V and 1 from J, leaving 10 bases between them. Germline V gives CDR1 SEHNR, CDR2 FQNEAQ (reference sequence).

The chain carries TRBV7-3 and TRBJ2-2, with 12 bases fitting TRBD2. Trimming removed 1 base from V and 2 bases from J; junction bases left unmatched: 5. Germline-derived CDR1 and CDR2 are SGHTA and FQGTGA. The CDR3 is 18 amino acids. The CDR3 protein is CASSLIPSGRGNTGELFF. The DNA for the CDR3 is TGTGCCAGCAGCTTAATCCCTAGCGGGAGGGGAAACACCGGGGAGCTGTTTTTT.

This clonotype came up a few times. This chain uses TRBV3-1 with TRBJ2-3; 7 bases map to TRBD1. V trimming: 6 bases; J trimming: 2 bases; junction bases outside the gene matches: 8. Germline V gene sequence: CDR1 LGHDT, CDR2 YNNKEL (reference sequence). This CDR3 has 15 amino acids. CDR3: CASSRYRGSTDTQYF. As DNA, the CDR3 is TGTGCCAGCAGTCGCTACAGGGGATCCACAGATACGCAGTATTTT.

The chain is built from TRBV7-6 and TRBJ2-7; 13 bases line up with TRBD2. Unmatched junction bases numbered 6, after V lost 5 bases and J lost 5 bases. The CDR3 spans 15 residues. Germline V gene sequence: CDR1 SGHVS, CDR2 FNYEAQ. CDR3 loop: CASSPWTSGRDEQYF. CDR3 nucleotides: TGTGCCAGCAGCCCATGGACTAGCGGGAGAGACGAGCAGTACTTC.

This clonotype was counted a few times. This chain links TRBV10-3 with TRBJ1-1; D is unclear. Germline lookup yields CDR1 ENHRY and CDR2 SYGVKD. Trimming took 0 bases from V and 2 from J, leaving 13 bases between them. This CDR3 spans 16 amino acids. The CDR3 coding sequence is TGTGCCATCAGTGAGTCCCCCGCCGATGTCAACACTGAAGCTTTCTTT. Translation: CAISESPADVNTEAFF.

The V and J genes are TRBV7-9 and TRBJ2-2; the D is unclear. This CDR3 is built from 14 residues. Germline assignment: CDR1 SEHNR and CDR2 FQNEAQ (reference sequence). V gave up 6 bases and J gave up 5 bases, with 13 bases separating them. The CDR3 region is CASRTPPGTGELFF. CDR3 nucleotides: TGTGCCAGCAGAACCCCCCCGGGTACCGGGGAGCTGTTTTTT. Supplemented by reference TRBV7-9 and TRBJ2-2, the full variable domain reads DTGVSQNPRHKITKRGQNVTFRCDPISEHNRLYWYRQTLGQGPEFLTYFQNEAQLEKSRLLSDRFSAERPKGSFSTLEIQRTEQGDSAMYLCASRTPPGTGELFFGEGSRLTVL.

The V call is TRBV20-1, the J call TRBJ2-3; D possibly corresponds to TRBD2 (7 bases). This CDR3 is built from 13 residues. CDR1 is DFQATT and CDR2 is SNEGSKA in the germline V gene (reference sequence). The V end lost 7 bases, the J end lost 5 bases, and 16 bases lay between the germline ends. The CDR3 bases are TGCAGTGGCACTGGGGGGGGGCTAGATACGCAGTATTTT. Its protein is CSGTGGGLDTQYF.

V and J are TRBV5-1 and TRBJ1-1; D might be TRBD1 (5 bases). The CDR3 sequence is 14 residues long. Germline-derived CDR1 and CDR2 are SGHRS and YFSETQ. V gave up 5 bases and J gave up 3 bases, with 14 bases separating them. CDR3 bases: TGCGCCAGCAGTATCACTCAGGGTTACACTGAAGCTTTCTTT. It specifies CASSITQGYTEAFF. The full variable domain, with the rest looked up from reference TRBV5-1 and TRBJ1-1, is KAGVTQTPRYLIKTRGQQVTLSCSPISGHRSVSWYQQTPGQGLQFLFEYFSETQRNKGNFPGRFSGRQFSNSRSEMNVSTLELGDSALYLCASSITQGYTEAFFGQGTRLTVV.

The chain employs TRBV3-1 and TRBJ2-7; D is possibly TRBD2 (5 bases). Per the germline V gene, CDR1 is LGHDT and CDR2 is YNNKEL (reference sequence). CDR3 length equals 15 residues. Between the trimmed V and J ends, which lost 4 bases and 0 bases, there was a span of 13 bases. CDR3 bases: TGTGCCAGCAGCCCCGGCGAGGGTCCCTCCTACGAGCAGTACTTC. The encoded protein is CASSPGEGPSYEQYF.

This clonotype appeared a few times. The chain is built from TRBV5-1 and TRBJ2-2; 7 bases are a match to TRBD1. V was pared by 5 bases and J by 6 bases, with 7 bases of the junction left unmatched. There are 14 residues in the CDR3. Germline-derived CDR1 and CDR2 are SGHRS and YFSETQ. The CDR3 here is CASRDLQGPGELFF. For the CDR3, the DNA is TGCGCCAGCAGGGATCTACAGGGGCCCGGGGAGCTGTTTTTT.

This clonotype has more than one count but fewer than ten. The V gene is TRBV12-3 or TRBV12-4, the J gene TRBJ2-1; 7 positions agree with TRBD2. Trimming took 3 bases from V and 5 from J; bases not matched to a gene: 10. The CDR3 has 16 residues. The CDR3 region has the DNA TGTGCCAGCAGTTTCTTGTTTTGGGGAGGGGACAATGAGCAGTTCTTC. Translating it yields CASSFLFWGGDNEQFF.

The J gene is TRBJ2-7, the V gene TRBV20-1; TRBD2 aligns across 12 bases. With 4 bases clipped from V and 5 bases from J, the junction kept 9 bases outside the gene matches. The CDR3 spans 15 residues. The germline gives CDR1 DFQATT, CDR2 SNEGSKA (reference sequence). Here the CDR3 reads CSAKTSGRSVDEQYF. CDR3 bases: TGCAGTGCTAAAACTAGCGGGAGGTCTGTGGACGAGCAGTACTTC.

The CDR3 is CASSATGTGPPDTQYF. DNA of the CDR3: TGTGCCAGTAGTGCCACCGGGACAGGGCCCCCGGATACGCAGTATTTT. The chain is built from TRBV19 and TRBJ2-3, with TRBD1 matching 9 bases. The ends lost 5 bases at V and 6 bases at J; junction bases unmatched: 12. The CDR3 extends over 16 amino acids. Germline V gene lookup returns CDR1 LNHDA and CDR2 SQIVND (reference sequence).

This clonotype has just a few counts. The genes are TRBV30 and TRBJ2-3; the D is unclear. Germline assignment: CDR1 GTSNPN and CDR2 SVGIG (reference sequence). CDR3 length: 12 amino acids. V was trimmed by 4 bases and J by 6 bases, leaving 11 bases between them. The CDR3 nucleotides are TGTGCCTGGACCACCGAAATTGATACGCAGTATTTT. Its translation: CAWTTEIDTQYF.

This clonotype has only a few counts. The rearrangement joins TRBV18 to TRBJ2-7, with D possibly being TRBD2 (6 bases). From germline, CDR1 is KGHSH and CDR2 LQKENI. V lost 2 bases and J lost 3, with 14 bases in between. The CDR3 runs 15 residues. The CDR3 loop reads CASSPSLGRDYEQYF. CDR3 coding DNA: TGTGCCAGCTCACCATCCCTCGGGAGAGACTACGAGCAGTACTTC. The full variable domain, rest sourced from reference TRBV18 and TRBJ2-7, is NAGVMQNPRHLVRRRGQEARLRCSPMKGHSHVYWYRQLPEEGLKFMVYLQKENIIDESGMPKERFSAEFPKEGPSILRIQQVVRGDSAAYFCASSPSLGRDYEQYFGPGTRLTVT.

This clonotype was counted only a few times. V is TRBV7-9 and J is TRBJ2-1; D call uncertain. The length of the CDR3 is 16 residues. V gave up 5 bases and J gave up 4 bases, with 18 bases separating them. Germline CDR1 reads SEHNR; CDR2 reads FQNEAQ (reference sequence). The CDR3 sequence: CASSPPDYPVYNEQFF. In DNA form, the CDR3 reads TGTGCCAGCAGCCCACCCGATTACCCTGTGTACAATGAGCAGTTCTTC.

V gene TRBV29-1 combines with J gene TRBJ1-2; maybe TRBD1 (6 bases). The V end lost 4 bases, the J end lost 4 bases, and 7 bases lay between the germline ends. The V gene's germline CDR1 is SQVTM and CDR2 ANQGSEA. This CDR3 region has 11 residues. Here the CDR3 reads CSVGGAYGYTF. The CDR3 coding sequence is TGCAGCGTTGGGGGGGCCTATGGCTACACCTTC.

This clonotype was observed a handful of times. J is TRBJ2-7 and V is TRBV18; the match to TRBD2 covers 10 bases. This CDR3 region has 17 residues. V shed 0 bases and J 2 bases; nucleotides not matched to a gene: 7. Germline V gene data show CDR1 as KGHSH and CDR2 as LQKENI. CDR3 DNA: TGTGCCAGCTCACCACCGTTACTAGCGGGAAACGCCTACGAGCAGTACTTC. Its translation is CASSPPLLAGNAYEQYF.

This clonotype appeared a few times. This chain joins TRBV5-1 and TRBJ1-6; D might be TRBD1 (5 bases). The CDR3 is 15 amino acids. Trimming shortened V by 0 bases and J by 6 bases, and 10 bases separated the two germline ends. Germline CDR1 is SGHRS and CDR2 is YFSETQ. The CDR3: CASSLGPGTNSPLHF. The CDR3 bases are TGCGCCAGCAGCTTGGGGCCAGGGACTAATTCACCCCTCCACTTT.

This clonotype came up a few times. V is TRBV18 and J is TRBJ2-1; 9 bases align to TRBD2. Looked up from germline, CDR1 is KGHSH and CDR2 is LQKENI. The CDR3 consists of 16 residues. The trim removed 0 bases at V and 3 bases at J, leaving 3 bases unmatched. The CDR3 DNA reads TGTGCCAGCTCACCACCGAGTAGCGGGAGCTACAATGAGCAGTTCTTC. This gives the protein CASSPPSSGSYNEQFF.

This chain connects TRBV7-8 to TRBJ1-2, with D unresolved. The CDR3 sequence is 15 residues long. From germline, CDR1 is SGHVS and CDR2 FQNEAQ. Trimming stripped 5 bases from V and 3 bases from J, with 16 bases between. The DNA of the CDR3 is TGTGCCAGCAGCCCCCGTTGGCCAGGTGACTATGGCTACACCTTC. This translates into CASSPRWPGDYGYTF.

The chain uses TRBV7-3 and TRBJ1-1, with 7 bases aligning to TRBD1. CDR1 and CDR2 from the germline V gene are SGHTA and FQGTGA. This CDR3 spans 14 amino acids. Unmatched junction bases numbered 5, after V lost 4 bases and J lost 3 bases. The chain's CDR3 is CASSSRGADTEAFF. The CDR3 DNA reads as TGTGCCAGCAGCTCCAGGGGGGCCGACACTGAAGCTTTCTTT.

The V and J genes are TRBV2 and TRBJ2-1; the D gene is possibly TRBD1 (5 bases). CDR1 is SNHLY, CDR2 FYNNEI, per germline. V was pared by 3 bases and J by 2 bases, with 8 bases between. The CDR3 has 14 residues. The CDR3, as DNA: TGTGCCAGCAGTGAGGGGCCAACCTACAATGAGCAGTTCTTC. This translates into CASSEGPTYNEQFF.

The rearrangement joins TRBV3-1 to TRBJ2-1; 9 positions match TRBD1. Germline CDR1 and CDR2: LGHDT and YNNKEL (reference sequence). V lost 4 bases, J lost 9 bases, and 4 bases stayed unmatched. The CDR3 has 13 amino acids. The CDR3, as DNA: TGTGCCAGCAGCCTAGGACAGGGGAGTGAGCAGTTCTTC. Its protein is CASSLGQGSEQFF.

This clonotype has only one observation. In DNA form, the CDR3 reads TGCGCCAGCAGCCCCGGACAGGGGCGCGAAATTCCTGAAGCTTTCTTT. Translating gives CASSPGQGREIPEAFF. The chain couples TRBV4-1 to TRBJ1-1; 9 bases align to TRBD1. CDR1 MGHRA and CDR2 YSYEKL come from the germline V gene. Losses at the gene ends were 4 bases for V and 6 bases for J; bases not matched to a gene: 12. The CDR3 spans 16 residues.

In this sample, this clonotype turned up a few times. The chain combines TRBV2 with TRBJ2-1; no reliable D call. Germline values: CDR1 SNHLY, CDR2 FYNNEI. The CDR3 is 13 residues long. Trimming removed 6 bases at V and 8 bases at J, with 14 bases between. CDR3 sequence reads: CASSATPRDEQFF. The CDR3 coding sequence is TGTGCCAGCAGCGCGACACCTAGGGATGAGCAGTTCTTC.